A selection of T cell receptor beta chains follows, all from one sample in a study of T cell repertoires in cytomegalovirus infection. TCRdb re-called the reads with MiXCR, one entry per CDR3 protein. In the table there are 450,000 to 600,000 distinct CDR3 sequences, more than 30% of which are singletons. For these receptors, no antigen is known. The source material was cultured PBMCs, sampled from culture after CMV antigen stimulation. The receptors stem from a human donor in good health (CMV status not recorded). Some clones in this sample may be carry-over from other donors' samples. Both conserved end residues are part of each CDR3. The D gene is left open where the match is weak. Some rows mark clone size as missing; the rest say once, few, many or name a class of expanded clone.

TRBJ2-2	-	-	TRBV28	TGTGCCAGCAGTTACCAAACCGGGGAGCTGTTTTTT	CASSYQTGELFF
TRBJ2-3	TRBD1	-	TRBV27	TGTGCCAGCGCGACTTGGACAGGGGTTTCCGATACGCAGTATTTT	CASATWTGVSDTQYF
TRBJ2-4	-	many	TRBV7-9	TGTGCCAGCAGCTTAAAGGGGGCCAAAAACATTCAGTACTTC	CASSLKGAKNIQYF
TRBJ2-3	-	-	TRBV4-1	TGCGCCAGCAGCCCTGATACTGGACCCGGTACGCAGTATTTT	CASSPDTGPGTQYF
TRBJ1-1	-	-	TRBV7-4	TGTGCCAGCACCCTAGAGGGGGGAGTGAACACTGAAGCTTTCTTT	CASTLEGGVNTEAFF
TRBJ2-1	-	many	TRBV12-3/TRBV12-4	TGTGCCAGCAGCCGACCCCCAGCGAACAATGAGCAGTTCTTC	CASSRPPANNEQFF
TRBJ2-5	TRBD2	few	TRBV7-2	TGTGCCAGCAGCTCGGTAGCGGGAGCCTGGGAGACCCAGTACTTC	CASSSVAGAWETQYF
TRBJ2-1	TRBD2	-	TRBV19	TGTGCCAGTAGTATTACGGTATTGGCGGGAGGGTCCAATGAGCAGTTCTTC	CASSITVLAGGSNEQFF
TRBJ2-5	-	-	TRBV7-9	TGTGCCAGCAGCGCTGTTTTCCTGGTACAGTTCCAAGAGACCCAGTACTTC	CASSAVFLVQFQETQYF
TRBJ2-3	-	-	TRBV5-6	TGTGCCAGCAGCTTGTCAACGGGGGCGACGCAGTATTTT	CASSLSTGATQYF
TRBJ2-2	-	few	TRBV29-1	TGCAGCGCGATCAGGGGATCGGGCACCGGGGAGCTGTTTTTT	CSAIRGSGTGELFF
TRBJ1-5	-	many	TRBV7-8	TGTGCCAGCAGCGAAAACAGGTTTGGTGGCAATCAGCCCCAGCATTTT	CASSENRFGGNQPQHF
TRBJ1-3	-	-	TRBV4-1	TGCGCCAGCAGCCAACAGGGCAAGTCCTCTGGAAACACCATATATTTT	CASSQQGKSSGNTIYF
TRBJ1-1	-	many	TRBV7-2	TGTGCCAGCAGCCTCCGGGATGAAGCTTTCTTT	CASSLRDEAFF
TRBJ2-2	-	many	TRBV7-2	TGTGCCAGCAGCTCCTTCGGTACGAACACCGGGGAGCTGTTTTTT	CASSSFGTNTGELFF
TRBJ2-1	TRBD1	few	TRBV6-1	TGTGCCAGCAGTCCCCCGTTAGGGACAGGGAACAATGAGCAGTTCTTC	CASSPPLGTGNNEQFF
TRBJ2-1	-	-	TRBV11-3	TGTGCCAGCGGAGCGGTGGGAGTAGGGGCCAATGAGCAGTTCTTC	CASGAVGVGANEQFF
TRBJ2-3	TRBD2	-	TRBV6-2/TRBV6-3	TGTGCCAGCAGTCCGACGACTAGCGGGAGAGATACGCAGTATTTT	CASSPTTSGRDTQYF
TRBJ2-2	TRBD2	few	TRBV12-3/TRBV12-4	TGTGCCAGCAGCAAAATAGCGGGAGAACCCGGGGAGCTGTTTTTT	CASSKIAGEPGELFF
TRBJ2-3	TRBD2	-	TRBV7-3	TGTGCCAGCAGCTCCTCCGGGACTAGAAACACAGATACGCAGTATTTT	CASSSSGTRNTDTQYF
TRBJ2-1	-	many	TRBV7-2	TGTGCCAGCAGCCTCCGGGCTGGAGGGGTGAGCTCCTACAATGAGCAGTTCTTC	CASSLRAGGVSSYNEQFF
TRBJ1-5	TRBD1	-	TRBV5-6	TGTGCCAGCAGCGGACAGGGTATCCAGCCCCAGCATTTT	CASSGQGIQPQHF
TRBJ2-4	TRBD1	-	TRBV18	TGTGCCAGCTCACCTCCGGGACAGGGGGCAGGCGCCAAAAACATTCAGTACTTC	CASSPPGQGAGAKNIQYF
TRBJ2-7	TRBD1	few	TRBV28	TGTGCCAGCAGTTGGCCGGGACAGGGGTACGAGCAGTACTTC	CASSWPGQGYEQYF